Shown below are 21 T cell receptor beta chains from a single sample sequenced in a study of technical replicates of blood from a few donors. Profiling relied on immunoSEQ multiplex PCR, and the TCRdb table lists in-frame clones only, not all of them. The sample gives about 100,000 clones, around 96% of which show up once; approximately 0.38% is in the top ten. Sequenced material: T cells isolated from PBMCs. Receptors were obtained from a human donor in good health.

The rearrangement links TRBV6-5 to TRBJ1-3; D is possibly TRBD1 (5 bases). Germline CDR1 reads MNHEY; CDR2 reads SVGAGI. The V end was cut by 2 bases, the J end by 3 bases, with 8 bases between. The CDR3 has 14 amino acids. For the CDR3, the DNA is TGTGCCAGCAGTTACGGGGGGAGTGGAAACACCATATATTTT. This encodes CASSYGGSGNTIYF.

This sequence joins TRBV29-1 and TRBJ1-3; D gene unclear. The CDR3 covers 18 residues. Trimming took off 6 bases at V and 1 base at J, with 25 bases between the two ends. Germline V gene data show CDR1 as SQVTM and CDR2 as ANQGSEA. CDR3 sequence reads: CSVLASAATPRSGNTIYF. For the CDR3, the DNA is TGCAGCGTGTTGGCTTCGGCCGCCACGCCTAGATCTGGAAACACCATATATTTT.

The V and J genes are TRBV7-2 and TRBJ2-3; a possible D gene is TRBD1 (6 bases). CDR1 is SGHTA and CDR2 is FQGNSA in the germline V gene. The CDR3 contains 16 residues. The germline V and J ends were trimmed by 4 bases and 2 bases, with 16 bases remaining between them. CDR3 amino acids: CASSSPRGHFTDTQYF. CDR3 coding DNA: TGTGCCAGCAGCTCCCCCAGGGGACACTTCACAGATACGCAGTATTTT.

The CDR3 DNA reads as TGTGCCAGCAGCTTAGCCCTCCCCGGGACAGGGGGGACAGATACGCAGTATTTT. Translated, it gives CASSLALPGTGGTDTQYF. V is TRBV11-3 and J is TRBJ2-3, with TRBD1 identical over 11 bases. The germline CDR1 and CDR2 sequences are SGHNT and YENEEA. The CDR3 is made up of 18 amino acids. After removal of 1 base from V and 3 bases from J, the junction contained 9 bases not matched to a gene.

The chain is built from TRBV5-6 and TRBJ2-6, with D possibly TRBD2 on 5 matching bases. Trimming left V 4 bases short and J 3 bases short, with 8 bases between. Per germline, CDR1 SGHDT and CDR2 YYEEEE. The CDR3 is 14 amino acids. CDR3 sequence: CASSRTRGANVLTF. The CDR3, as DNA: TGTGCCAGCAGCAGGACTCGTGGGGCCAACGTCCTGACTTTC.

The chain combines TRBV29-1 with TRBJ1-2, with 8 bases aligning to TRBD1. J lost 6 bases, V lost 6 bases, and 21 bases had no gene match. The CDR3 length is 17 residues. The germline gives CDR1 SQVTM, CDR2 ANQGSEA. In DNA, the CDR3 is TGCAGCGTGACGGAGAGGGTAGTGGGACAGGACCTAAATGGCTACACCTTC. Encoded protein: CSVTERVVGQDLNGYTF.

This clone occurred once. This sequence joins TRBV19 and TRBJ1-3; D call uncertain. Germline loops: CDR1 LNHDA, CDR2 SQIVND (reference sequence). The CDR3 spans 15 residues. Trimming pared 6 bases from V and 0 bases from J, leaving 12 bases between. This CDR3 is CASSETLPSGNTIYF. The CDR3 DNA reads TGTGCCAGTAGCGAGACTTTACCCTCTGGAAACACCATATATTTT.

The chain links TRBV7-9 to TRBJ1-2; D is uncertain. This CDR3 is built from 14 residues. Germline V gene sequence: CDR1 SEHNR, CDR2 FQNEAQ (reference sequence). The ends were cut back, 5 bases at V and 1 base at J, with 11 bases in the middle. The CDR3 DNA reads as TGTGCCAGCAGCCTGGGGAGGGTTAACTATGGCTACACCTTC. Its translation: CASSLGRVNYGYTF.

The V call is TRBV10-3, the J call TRBJ1-1; TRBD1 is a possible D gene (5 bases). Germline CDR1 and CDR2: ENHRY and SYGVKD. The V and J ends lost 4 bases and 1 base respectively, with 10 bases between them. The CDR3 runs to 14 residues. CDR3 coding DNA: TGTGCCATCAGTGTTGTCAGGGAGAACACTGAAGCTTTCTTT. The encoded protein is CAISVVRENTEAFF.

The CDR3 DNA is TGTGCCAGCATCCACACAGGGGACGCTGCTAACTATGGCTACACCTTC. It codes for CASIHTGDAANYGYTF. The chain has TRBV6-6 and TRBJ1-2; TRBD1 agrees at 7 bases. The germline V gene has CDR1 MNHNY and CDR2 SVGAGI (reference sequence). The V segment lost 7 bases and the J segment 0 bases; nucleotides outside the gene matches: 11. The CDR3 consists of 16 residues.

The chain carries TRBV27 and TRBJ2-5, with D hard to call. This CDR3 has 10 residues. The V end lost 6 bases, the J end lost 7 bases, and 6 bases lay between the germline ends. Germline V CDR1 and CDR2: MNHEY, SMNVEV (reference sequence). The DNA for the CDR3 is TGTGCCAGCAGCCCGGGGACCCAGTACTTC. Translated: CASSPGTQYF.

CDR3 region: CASSIVPSGRGNEQFF. Here the CDR3 DNA reads TGTGCCAGTAGTATAGTCCCTAGCGGGAGGGGCAATGAGCAGTTCTTC. This rearrangement joins TRBV19 to TRBJ2-1; TRBD2 matches 12 bases. Germline V gene data show CDR1 as LNHDA and CDR2 as SQIVND (reference sequence). Trimming removed 1 base from V and 6 bases from J; junction bases left unmatched: 4. This CDR3 region has 16 residues.

The chain recombines TRBV10-2 with TRBJ2-1, with TRBD2 matching 8 bases. V gave up 3 bases and J gave up 1 base; unmatched junction bases: 8. Germline V gene lookup returns CDR1 WSHSY and CDR2 SAAADI. This CDR3 contains 17 residues. CDR3 sequence reads: CASSDAGRAESYNEQFF. The CDR3 DNA reads as TGCGCCAGCAGTGATGCCGGGAGGGCCGAGTCCTACAATGAGCAGTTCTTC.

The V call is TRBV28, the J call TRBJ2-5, with TRBD1 matching over 8 bases. J gave up 5 bases and V 4 bases, and 3 bases lay outside the gene matches. Germline V gives CDR1 MDHEN, CDR2 SYDVKM. The CDR3 loop spans 13 amino acids. As DNA, the CDR3 is TGTGCCAGCAGTTACCGACAGGGGGAGACCCAGTACTTC. Protein: CASSYRQGETQYF.

The chain links TRBV5-4 to TRBJ2-7; 7 bases line up with TRBD1. The CDR3 is made up of 13 amino acids. V gave up 4 bases and J gave up 3 bases; unmatched junction bases: 4. Germline CDR1 is SGHNT and CDR2 is YYREEE (reference sequence). CDR3 in DNA: TGTGCCAGCAGCACGTGGACAGGCTACGAGCAGTACTTC. Protein product: CASSTWTGYEQYF.

The chain carries TRBV4-3 and TRBJ2-7, with 11 nucleotides matching TRBD2. The CDR3 loop spans 15 amino acids. The trim removed 2 bases at V and 6 bases at J, leaving 6 bases unmatched. Germline V gene lookup returns CDR1 LGHNA and CDR2 YSLEER. The CDR3 sequence: CASSQLAGGPSEQYF. The CDR3 DNA reads as TGCGCCAGCAGCCAATTAGCGGGAGGGCCCTCCGAGCAGTACTTC.

The chain joins TRBV19 to TRBJ1-2, with D uncertain. V dropped 1 base and J dropped 0 bases, with 6 bases sitting between them. This CDR3 contains 14 residues. CDR1 is LNHDA and CDR2 is SQIVND in the germline V gene (reference sequence). CDR3 region: CASSIGTSNYGYTF. In nucleotides, the CDR3 is TGTGCCAGTAGTATAGGAACATCTAACTATGGCTACACCTTC.

The CDR3 region is CASSHTGNTEAFF. For the CDR3, the DNA is TGCGCCAGCAGTCATACAGGGAACACTGAAGCTTTCTTT. The V call is TRBV10-2, the J call TRBJ1-1; D might be TRBD1 (5 bases). In germline, CDR1 is WSHSY, CDR2 SAAADI. CDR3 length equals 13 residues. Trimming removed 5 bases at V and 1 base at J, with 8 bases between.

This rearrangement joins TRBV5-1 to TRBJ2-7; 9 bases align to TRBD1. J lost 9 bases, V lost 0 bases, and 7 bases had no gene match. Germline V lookup: CDR1 SGHRS, CDR2 YFSETQ. The CDR3 contains 14 residues. This CDR3 reads CASSLGDRGQGQYF. CDR3 nucleotide sequence: TGCGCCAGCAGCTTGGGCGACAGGGGACAGGGGCAGTACTTC.

V usage is TRBV19 and J usage is TRBJ2-1; TRBD1 aligns across 8 bases. Per germline, CDR1 LNHDA and CDR2 SQIVND (reference sequence). V lost 6 bases, J lost 5 bases, and 12 bases stayed unmatched. The CDR3 extends over 16 amino acids. CDR3 sequence: CASRDRDRGPNNEQFF. CDR3 DNA sequence: TGTGCCAGTAGAGACAGAGACAGGGGCCCCAACAATGAGCAGTTCTTC.

The chain joins TRBV19 to TRBJ1-2; D gene unclear. The CDR3 is made up of 13 amino acids. V shed 5 bases and J shed 2 bases, with 9 bases lying between them. Looked up from germline, CDR1 is LNHDA and CDR2 is SQIVND (reference sequence). As DNA, the CDR3 is TGTGCCAGTAGTCAGGTGATCAACTATGGCTACACCTTC. Protein product: CASSQVINYGYTF.